The clone carrying this TCR beta chain was recorded a few times. What it binds is unknown. Donors were systemically healthy Caucasian individuals from Russia aged about 6 to 95 years. The authors ran a second PCR of about 7 to 11 cycles using a sample-barcoded 5' primer and a J-beta primer mix. TCRdb itself ran the 5' RACE reads through MiXCR, one entry per CDR3 protein. Of about 580,000 distinct CDR3 sequences listed, 47% were seen once; the top ten hold under 30%. The record originates from a study of blood T cells in healthy people across ages. Whole-study context: About one barcoded beta molecule per two T cells came from capture by template switching.

Study conclusions and caveats: Versus aged donors, long-lived donors had higher diversity and more naive CD4+ cells.

After removal of 5 bases from V and 6 bases from J, the junction contained 8 bases not matched to a gene. CDR1 and CDR2 (germline): SGHVS, FQNEAQ. This CDR3 has 15 residues. The specimen sequenced was blood. The chain combines TRBV7-8 with TRBJ2-1, with TRBD2 matching over 9 bases. This sequence was found in a man aged 80 or over in good health. Here the CDR3 DNA reads TGTGCCAGCAGCCACGTTCTAGCGGGGATCAATGAGCAGTTCTTC. Its translation is CASSHVLAGINEQFF.